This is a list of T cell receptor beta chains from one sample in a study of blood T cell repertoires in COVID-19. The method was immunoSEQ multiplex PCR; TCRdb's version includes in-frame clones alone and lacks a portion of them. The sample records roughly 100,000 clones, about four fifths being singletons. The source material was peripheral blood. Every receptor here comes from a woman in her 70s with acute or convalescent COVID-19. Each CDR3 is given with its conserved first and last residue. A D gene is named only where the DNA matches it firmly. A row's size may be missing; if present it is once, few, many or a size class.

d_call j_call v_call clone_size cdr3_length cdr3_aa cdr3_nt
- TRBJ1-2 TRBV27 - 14 CASSLLPGSYGYTF TGTGCCAGCAGTTTACTTCCAGGCTCCTATGGCTACACCTTC
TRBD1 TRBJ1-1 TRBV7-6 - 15 CASSARAQGAFEAFF TGTGCCAGCAGCGCCCGGGCCCAGGGGGCCTTTGAAGCTTTCTTT
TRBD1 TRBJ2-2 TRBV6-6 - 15 CASSYDRGNTGELFF TGTGCCAGCAGTTACGACAGGGGGAACACCGGGGAGCTGTTTTTT
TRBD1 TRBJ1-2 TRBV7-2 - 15 CASSFQQGRYNGYTF TGTGCCAGCAGCTTTCAACAGGGGCGGTATAATGGCTACACCTTC
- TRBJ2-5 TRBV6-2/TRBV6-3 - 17 CASSPRYQPDIQETQYF TGTGCCAGCAGTCCGAGATATCAGCCCGACATTCAAGAGACCCAGTACTTC
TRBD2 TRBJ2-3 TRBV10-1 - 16 CASSESLAGGTDTQYF TGCGCCAGCAGTGAGTCTCTAGCGGGGGGCACAGATACGCAGTATTTT
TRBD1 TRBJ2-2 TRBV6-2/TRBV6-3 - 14 CASSYRTGAGELFF TGTGCCAGCAGTTACCGAACAGGGGCCGGGGAGCTGTTTTTT
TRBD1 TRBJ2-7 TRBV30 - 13 CAWDTGGANEQYF TGTGCCTGGGATACAGGGGGCGCGAACGAGCAGTACTTC
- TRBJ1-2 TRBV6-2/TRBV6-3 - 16 CASSYFGGGRSYGYTF TGTGCCAGCAGTTACTTCGGGGGAGGAAGGAGCTATGGCTACACCTTC
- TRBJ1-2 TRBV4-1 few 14 CASSQGTGYIGYTF TGCGCCAGCAGCCAAGGCACAGGGTACATTGGCTACACCTTC
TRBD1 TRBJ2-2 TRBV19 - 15 CASSMGTGRTGELFF TGTGCCAGTAGTATGGGGACAGGGCGGACCGGGGAGCTGTTTTTT
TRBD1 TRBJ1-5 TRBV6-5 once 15 CASSRTGGSNQPQHF TGTGCCAGCAGTAGGACAGGGGGTAGCAATCAGCCCCAGCATTTT
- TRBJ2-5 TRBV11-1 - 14 CASTLLRGMGTQYF TGTGCCAGCACCCTGCTCCGAGGGATGGGGACCCAGTACTTC
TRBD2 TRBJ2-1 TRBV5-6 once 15 CASSRLAEIYNEQFF TGTGCCAGCAGCCGCCTAGCGGAAATCTACAATGAGCAGTTCTTC
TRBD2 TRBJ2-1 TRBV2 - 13 CASVSGRADEQFF TGTGCCAGCGTTAGCGGGAGGGCCGATGAGCAGTTCTTC
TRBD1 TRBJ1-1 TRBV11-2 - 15 CASSVRDRVGSEAFF TGTGCCAGCAGCGTAAGGGACAGGGTGGGGTCTGAAGCTTTCTTT
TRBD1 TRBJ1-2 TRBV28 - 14 CASSLGQGSYGYTF TGTGCCAGCAGTTTGGGACAGGGGTCCTATGGCTACACCTTC
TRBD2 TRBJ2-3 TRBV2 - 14 CASRVAGGTDTQYF TGTGCCAGCAGGGTAGCGGGAGGGACAGATACGCAGTATTTT
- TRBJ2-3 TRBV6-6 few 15 CASSARLPGTDTQYF TGTGCCAGCAGCGCCAGACTCCCCGGCACAGATACGCAGTATTTT
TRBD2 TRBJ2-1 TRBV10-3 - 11 CAIRREYEQFF TGTGCCATCAGGCGGGAGTATGAGCAGTTCTTC
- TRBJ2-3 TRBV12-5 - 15 CASARSGVGIDTQYF TGTGCTAGTGCCCGGTCGGGGGTTGGGATAGATACGCAGTATTTT
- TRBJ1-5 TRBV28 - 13 CASSQGYYQPQHF TGTGCCAGCAGTCAGGGATATTATCAGCCCCAGCATTTT
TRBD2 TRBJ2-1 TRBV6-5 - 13 CASSLGGRAEQFF TGTGCCAGCAGTTTGGGCGGGAGGGCGGAGCAGTTCTTC
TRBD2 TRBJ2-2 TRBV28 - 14 CASSSGLAGGELFF TGTGCCAGCAGTTCGGGGCTAGCGGGTGGGGAGCTGTTTTTT
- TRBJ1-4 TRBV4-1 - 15 CASSQEAAANEKLFF TGCGCCAGCAGCCAAGAGGCTGCAGCTAATGAAAAACTGTTTTTT
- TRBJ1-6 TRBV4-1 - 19 CASSQDSPGLSWVDSPLHF TGCGCCAGCAGCCAAGATTCCCCGGGTTTGTCGTGGGTGGATTCACCCCTCCACTTT
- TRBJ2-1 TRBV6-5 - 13 CASSPGGYNEQFF TGTGCCAGCAGCCCCGGGGGCTACAATGAGCAGTTCTTC
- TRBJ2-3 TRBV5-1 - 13 CASSFRNGDTQYF TGCGCCAGCAGCTTCAGGAACGGAGATACGCAGTATTTT
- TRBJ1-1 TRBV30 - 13 CAWSVTSDTEAFF TGTGCCTGGAGTGTAACATCTGACACTGAAGCTTTCTTT
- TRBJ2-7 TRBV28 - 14 CASSFLQGIYEQYF TGTGCCAGCAGTTTTCTACAGGGAATCTACGAGCAGTACTTC
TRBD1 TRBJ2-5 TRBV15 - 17 CATSRDYNRGSGETQYF TGTGCCACCAGCAGAGATTACAACAGGGGTTCTGGAGAGACCCAGTACTTC
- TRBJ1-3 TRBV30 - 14 CAWSVSTAGNTIYF TGTGCCTGGAGTGTATCGACAGCCGGAAACACCATATATTTT
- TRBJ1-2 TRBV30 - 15 CAWSALGAGIYGYTF TGTGCCTGGAGTGCTCTGGGGGCTGGGATCTATGGCTACACCTTC
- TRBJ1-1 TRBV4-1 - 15 CASSQAEWGVPEAFF TGCGCCAGCAGCCAAGCTGAGTGGGGGGTCCCTGAAGCTTTCTTT
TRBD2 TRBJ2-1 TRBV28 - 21 CASSPSGTGLAGAVPYNEQFF TGTGCCAGCAGTCCGTCGGGGACAGGACTAGCGGGAGCGGTTCCCTACAATGAGCAGTTCTTC
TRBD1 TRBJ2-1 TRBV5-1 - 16 CASSQFGTGLYNEQFF TGCGCCAGCAGCCAATTTGGGACAGGCTTGTACAATGAGCAGTTCTTC
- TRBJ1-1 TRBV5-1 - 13 CASSLGRDTEAFF TGCGCCAGCAGCTTGGGACGGGACACTGAAGCTTTCTTT
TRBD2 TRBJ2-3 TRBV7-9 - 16 CASRLGAGGGTDTQYF TGTGCCAGCAGGCTCGGAGCGGGAGGGGGCACAGATACGCAGTATTTT
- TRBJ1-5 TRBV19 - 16 CASSIGGGSGNQPQHF TGTGCCAGTAGTATAGGAGGAGGGAGTGGCAATCAGCCCCAGCATTTT
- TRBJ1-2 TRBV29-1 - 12 CSAAYGDSGYTF TGCAGCGCTGCCTACGGGGATAGCGGCTACACCTTC
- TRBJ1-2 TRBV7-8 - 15 CASSFNRGAGDGYTF TGTGCCAGCAGCTTCAATCGGGGGGCCGGGGATGGCTACACCTTC
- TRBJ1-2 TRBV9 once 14 CASSVDQGNYGYTF TGTGCCAGCAGCGTAGATCAGGGAAACTATGGCTACACCTTC
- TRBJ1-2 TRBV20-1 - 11 CSAVGIDGYTF TGCAGTGCTGTCGGGATAGATGGCTACACCTTC
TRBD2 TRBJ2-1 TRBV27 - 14 CASSYSGSGNEQFF TGTGCCAGCAGTTATAGCGGGAGCGGGAATGAGCAGTTCTTC
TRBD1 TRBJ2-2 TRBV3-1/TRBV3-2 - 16 CASSLRDRGLTGELFF TGTGCCAGCAGCCTCCGGGACAGGGGGCTTACCGGGGAGCTGTTTTTT
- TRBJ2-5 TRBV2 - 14 CASVDDRMGETQYF TGTGCCAGCGTCGATGACAGAATGGGGGAGACCCAGTACTTC
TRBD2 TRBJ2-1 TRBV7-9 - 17 CASSYVALAATYNEQFF TGTGCCAGCAGCTACGTGGCCCTAGCGGCAACCTACAATGAGCAGTTCTTC
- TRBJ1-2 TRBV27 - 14 CASSRDISDYGYTF TGTGCCAGCAGTCGGGACATCTCTGACTATGGCTACACCTTC